The 22 T cell receptor beta chains below all came from one sample that was sequenced in a study of early T cells in non-severe SARS-CoV-2 infection. TCRdb re-called the 5' RACE reads with MiXCR, one entry per CDR3 protein. The profile covers under 70,000 distinct CDR3 sequences, with roughly 12% appearing a single time and 4.5% to 5.5% taken by the ten largest. Sample: whole blood. The receptors were sampled from an adult who was a healthcare worker with PCR-confirmed SARS-CoV-2 infection or an uninfected control (not recorded which).

The chain joins TRBV12-3 or TRBV12-4 to TRBJ1-5; 7 nucleotides align to TRBD1. After removal of 3 bases from V and 3 bases from J, the junction contained 2 bases not matched to a gene. This CDR3 has 14 residues. The DNA of the CDR3 is TGTGCCAGCAGTTTGGGACAGTACAATCAGCCCCAGCATTTT. This codes for CASSLGQYNQPQHF.

V and J are TRBV20-1 and TRBJ2-2; D uncertain. Trimming stripped 0 bases from V and 0 bases from J, with 8 bases between. This CDR3 is built from 15 residues. Germline V CDR1 and CDR2: DFQATT, SNEGSKA (reference sequence). The CDR3 bases are TGCAGTGCTAGAGATGGGCACCCGAACACCGGGGAGCTGTTTTTT. This codes for CSARDGHPNTGELFF.

CDR3 DNA: TGCGCCAGCAGCCCGGGACTTTCAGATACGCAGTATTTT. Translated: CASSPGLSDTQYF. The gene calls are TRBV5-1 and TRBJ2-3; maybe TRBD2 (6 bases). V was cut by 4 bases and J by 4 bases, with 10 bases left in between. Germline V gene lookup returns CDR1 SGHRS and CDR2 YFSETQ. The length of the CDR3 is 13 residues.

This clonotype has ten or more counts. This chain links TRBV6-1 with TRBJ1-6; D gene uncertain. Germline lookup yields CDR1 MNHNS and CDR2 SASEGT. Trimming left V 6 bases short and J 9 bases short, with 15 bases between. This CDR3 is 14 amino acids long. CDR3 sequence: CASSDGYMASPLHF. For the CDR3, the DNA is TGTGCCAGCAGCGACGGGTATATGGCTTCACCCCTCCACTTT.

This clonotype was observed at least ten times. CDR3 residues: CASSLVRTHPEAFF. CDR3 DNA: TGTGCCAGCAGCTTAGTCAGGACCCATCCTGAAGCTTTCTTT. The V call is TRBV7-8, the J call TRBJ1-1, with no clear D. The CDR3 consists of 14 residues. Germline lookup yields CDR1 SGHVS and CDR2 FQNEAQ. V was pared by 1 base and J by 6 bases, with 12 bases between.

The V and J genes are TRBV21-1 and TRBJ2-2; the table calls TRBD1, which could not be checked here. TRBV21-1 is classified as a pseudogene. The CDR3 spans 14 residues. Here the CDR3 DNA reads TGTGCCAGCTATCGGGCGTCGAACACCGGGGAGCTGTTTTTT. This sequence encodes CASYRASNTGELFF.

This clonotype was recorded at least ten times. The V call is TRBV20-1, the J call TRBJ1-3; TRBD1 agrees at 8 bases. The ends lost 2 bases at V and 2 bases at J; junction bases unmatched: 11. Germline V CDR1 and CDR2: DFQATT, SNEGSKA (reference sequence). The CDR3 spans 17 residues. The CDR3 here is CSARPPGTGAPGNTIYF. CDR3 bases: TGCAGTGCTAGACCCCCCGGGACAGGAGCCCCTGGAAACACCATATATTTT.

This chain uses TRBV4-2 with TRBJ2-3; D possibly corresponds to TRBD2 (5 bases). The V end was cut by 1 base, the J end by 6 bases, with 20 bases between. Germline V gene sequence: CDR1 LGHNA, CDR2 YNFKEQ. There are 17 residues in the CDR3. The CDR3 region is CASSQGITSRASDTQYF. The CDR3 DNA reads as TGTGCCAGCAGCCAAGGGATTACTAGTAGGGCTTCGGATACGCAGTATTTT.

This clonotype was counted ten times or more. V gene TRBV7-9 combines with J gene TRBJ1-1, with TRBD1 as a possible D gene (5 bases). Germline lookup yields CDR1 SEHNR and CDR2 FQNEAQ (reference sequence). The V end lost 3 bases, the J end lost 3 bases, and 14 bases lay between the germline ends. This CDR3 is 15 amino acids long. The CDR3 loop reads CASSFMGLGDTEAFF. DNA for the CDR3: TGTGCCAGCAGCTTTATGGGGTTGGGGGACACTGAAGCTTTCTTT.

This clonotype was detected many times. The V call is TRBV18, the J call TRBJ1-1, with D possibly matching TRBD1 (5 bases). The V and J ends lost 2 bases and 1 base respectively, with 11 bases between them. Looked up from germline, CDR1 is KGHSH and CDR2 is LQKENI. The CDR3 length is 15 residues. The CDR3: CASSPTQTGNTEAFF. The CDR3 nucleotides read TGTGCCAGCTCACCAACACAAACAGGGAACACTGAAGCTTTCTTT.

This clonotype turned up a few times. The chain links TRBV5-1 to TRBJ1-2, with 8 bases lining up with TRBD1. This CDR3 region has 15 residues. V was pared by 7 bases and J by 4 bases, with 12 bases of the junction left unmatched. Germline V gene lookup returns CDR1 SGHRS and CDR2 YFSETQ. CDR3 sequence (DNA): TGCGCCAGCTCCCGAGGTGACAGGGGACCCTATGGCTACACCTTC. Its translation is CASSRGDRGPYGYTF. Based on the CDR3 plus reference TRBV5-1 and TRBJ1-2, the full variable domain is KAGVTQTPRYLIKTRGQQVTLSCSPISGHRSVSWYQQTPGQGLQFLFEYFSETQRNKGNFPGRFSGRQFSNSRSEMNVSTLELGDSALYLCASSRGDRGPYGYTFGSGTRLTVV.

V is TRBV6-5 and J is TRBJ1-5; TRBD1 is a possible D gene (5 bases). Trimming took off 4 bases at V and 10 bases at J, with 14 bases between the two ends. Germline CDR1 MNHEY, CDR2 SVGAGI. There are 13 residues in the CDR3. The CDR3 DNA is TGTGCCAGCAGTTTAACAGGAGGACACCCCCAGCATTTT. Its protein is CASSLTGGHPQHF.

This clonotype showed up many times. The J gene is TRBJ2-2, the V gene TRBV11-2, with a possible D match to TRBD1 (6 bases). V lost 5 bases to trimming and J lost 6 bases, with 19 bases between them. Germline V CDR1 and CDR2: SGHAT, FQNNGV. The CDR3 totals 16 residues. The CDR3 spells CASSPRKGTFAGELFF. Here the CDR3 DNA reads TGTGCCAGCAGCCCAAGAAAGGGGACATTTGCCGGGGAGCTGTTTTTT. Filled out from reference TRBV11-2 and TRBJ2-2, the complete variable domain reads EAGVAQSPRYKIIEKRQSVAFWCNPISGHATLYWYQQILGQGPKLLIQFQNNGVVDDSQLPKDRFSAERLKGVDSTLKIQPAKLEDSAVYLCASSPRKGTFAGELFFGEGSRLTVL.

This clonotype was found a few times. The CDR3 is CASSLGWGDEQFF. The CDR3 DNA is TGTGCCAGCAGCTTAGGCTGGGGAGATGAGCAGTTCTTC. This chain connects TRBV11-3 to TRBJ2-1, with a tentative D call TRBD2 (5 bases). The CDR3 is 13 residues long. Germline V gene sequence: CDR1 SGHNT, CDR2 YENEEA. V was trimmed by 1 base and J by 8 bases, leaving 9 bases between them.

About this clonotype: The junction and the germline gene differ at one end; a read error may be behind it. The chain uses TRBV5-1 and TRBJ1-1; maybe TRBD1 (5 bases). Germline V gene data show CDR1 as SGHRS and CDR2 as YFSETQ. The CDR3 totals 15 residues. CDR3 coding DNA: TGCGCCAGCAGCTTGGAAGGGGTTAGGGGCACTGAAACTTTCTTT. It is translated as CASSLEGVRGTETFF.

This rearrangement joins TRBV29-1 to TRBJ2-3, with 7 bases aligning to TRBD2. The CDR3 is 11 residues long. V dropped 1 base and J dropped 10; count of bases not matched to a gene: 2. Germline V gene data show CDR1 as SQVTM and CDR2 as ANQGSEA. This CDR3 is CSVEGLAAQYF. DNA for the CDR3: TGCAGCGTTGAAGGGCTAGCGGCGCAGTATTTT.

This rearrangement joins TRBV6-1 to TRBJ2-3, with 8 positions matching TRBD1. The V and J ends lost 6 bases and 2 bases, in that order; junction bases with no gene match: 10. The CDR3 loop spans 16 amino acids. Germline V CDR1 and CDR2: MNHNS, SASEGT. In DNA form, the CDR3 reads TGTGCCAGCAGGAATGGGTGGACAGGGACCACAGATACGCAGTATTTT. It yields the protein CASRNGWTGTTDTQYF.

This clonotype was detected a few times. The V call is TRBV7-2, the J call TRBJ2-1; D ambiguous. This CDR3 spans 13 amino acids. With 2 bases removed from V and 12 bases from J, the gap between germline ends came to 14 bases. Per germline, CDR1 SGHTA and CDR2 FQGNSA. The CDR3 region has the DNA TGTGCCAGCAGCTTAATGGTGCGAGATGGGCAGTTCTTC. Translation gives CASSLMVRDGQFF.

The sample holds a few counts of this clonotype. The V and J genes are TRBV6-2 or TRBV6-3 and TRBJ2-7; D is ambiguous. Germline assignment: CDR1 MNHEY and CDR2 SVGEGT. Trimming cost V 6 bases and J 0 bases, with 6 bases left between them. The length of the CDR3 is 12 residues. CDR3 in amino acids: CASRKSSYEQYF. In nucleotides, the CDR3 is TGTGCCAGCAGGAAGAGCTCCTACGAGCAGTACTTC.

This clonotype came up many times. The V gene is TRBV5-1, the J gene TRBJ2-1; D tentatively fits TRBD1 or TRBD2 (5 bases each). Trimming stripped 0 bases from V and 1 base from J, with 11 bases between. Germline assignment: CDR1 SGHRS and CDR2 YFSETQ. The CDR3 is 16 amino acids. The chain's CDR3 is CASSLGGPPSYNEQFF. Here the CDR3 DNA reads TGCGCCAGCAGCTTGGGGGGACCCCCATCCTACAATGAGCAGTTCTTC. Full variable domain (outside the CDR3, taken from reference TRBV5-1 and TRBJ2-1): KAGVTQTPRYLIKTRGQQVTLSCSPISGHRSVSWYQQTPGQGLQFLFEYFSETQRNKGNFPGRFSGRQFSNSRSEMNVSTLELGDSALYLCASSLGGPPSYNEQFFGPGTRLTVL.

The sample holds many counts of this clonotype. The genes are TRBV5-1 and TRBJ1-2; a possible D gene is TRBD1 (5 bases). The CDR3 has 14 amino acids. The ends were cut back, 4 bases at V and 2 bases at J, with 12 bases in the middle. CDR1 and CDR2 (germline): SGHRS, YFSETQ. CDR3 sequence reads: CASSEQTANYGYTF. CDR3 in DNA: TGCGCCAGCAGCGAGCAGACAGCGAACTATGGCTACACCTTC.

This clonotype was seen only a few times. The CDR3 loop is CASSNNEQFF. CDR3 DNA sequence: TGTGCCAGCAGCAACAATGAGCAGTTCTTC. The V gene is TRBV2, the J gene TRBJ2-1; no definite D call. The CDR3 has 10 amino acids. Germline V gene data show CDR1 as SNHLY and CDR2 as FYNNEI. The V gene lost 6 bases and the J gene lost 5 bases, with 2 bases spanning the gap.